The clone carrying this T cell receptor (beta chain) was recorded at least ten times. What it recognizes is unknown. These data come from a study of Graves' ophthalmopathy and Graves' hyperthyroidism. Study context: Upon initial diagnosis and before any treatment, peripheral blood was collected.

Researchers took RNA transcripts and amplified TCR beta CDR3 regions from them. RT-PCR was first run with HTBI primers, then multiplex PCR in a second round. MiXCR was run by TCRdb on the multiplex PCR reads, yielding one entry per CDR3 protein. The data hold roughly 400,000 distinct CDR3 sequences, with 15% observed a single time. Study-wide findings and caveats: This model predicted ophthalmopathy progression (sensitivity around 70%, specificity around 72%).

The germline V gene encodes CDR1 DFQATT and CDR2 SNEGSKA (reference sequence). With V trimmed by 3 bases and J by 6 bases, 12 bases remained unmatched. The CDR3 consists of 15 residues. PBMCs stemmed from over 8.5 ml of fresh peripheral blood. The chain recombines TRBV20-1 with TRBJ2-3; 7 nucleotides agree with TRBD1. The sequence derives from a woman aged 18-29 years with stable Graves' hyperthyroidism. The specimen sequenced was peripheral blood. This chain's CDR3 is CSASSQGETRDTQYF. CDR3 in DNA: TGCAGTGCTAGTTCCCAGGGGGAAACCCGGGATACGCAGTATTTT.